One and the same sample provided the 21 T cell receptor beta chains below, sequenced in a study of blood T cell repertoires in COVID-19. Sequencing was performed with immunoSEQ multiplex PCR; in TCRdb, only in-frame clones are kept and a portion is missing. Of fewer than 700,000 clones listed, approximately 88% are singletons. Material for sequencing was peripheral blood. These receptors were taken from a woman between 45 and 65 years old with COVID-19, enrolled during active disease.

This clone has a single count. This chain connects TRBV28 to TRBJ1-6; perhaps TRBD1 as D (6 bases). Germline loops: CDR1 MDHEN, CDR2 SYDVKM. V lost 6 bases and J lost 7, with 22 bases in between. The CDR3 length is 17 residues. This CDR3 reads CASRGADPLIANSPLHF. The DNA of the CDR3 is TGTGCCAGCAGGGGGGCGGACCCTCTTATAGCCAATTCACCCCTCCACTTT.

The gene calls are TRBV7-9 and TRBJ2-1, with 9 nucleotides matching TRBD2. There are 19 residues in the CDR3. Germline-derived CDR1 and CDR2 are SEHNR and FQNEAQ (reference sequence). J gave up 0 bases and V 3 bases, and 12 bases lay outside the gene matches. The CDR3 DNA reads TGTGCCAGCAGCTTGAGCACAATCGCGCGGGGGGGCTCCTACAATGAGCAGTTCTTC. Translating gives CASSLSTIARGGSYNEQFF.

The J gene is TRBJ1-1, the V gene TRBV18; possible D gene TRBD1, 6 bases. Germline V gene data show CDR1 as KGHSH and CDR2 as LQKENI. This CDR3 region has 15 residues. Deletions cut 0 bases from V and 0 bases from J, with 8 bases between. The CDR3 DNA follows: TGTGCCAGCTCACCACCAGACAGGCTGAACACTGAAGCTTTCTTT. Its translation is CASSPPDRLNTEAFF.

The CDR3 DNA is TGCGCCAGCAGCCCCGAGTGGGCTAGCGGGGGGAGCACAGATACGCAGTATTTT. Translated: CASSPEWASGGSTDTQYF. The chain is built from TRBV5-1 and TRBJ2-3, with 11 positions matching TRBD2. The CDR3 consists of 18 residues. Trimming cost V 4 bases and J 0 bases; bases outside gene matches: 10. Germline loops: CDR1 SGHRS, CDR2 YFSETQ.

The rearrangement links TRBV30 to TRBJ2-2; 7 bases line up with TRBD2. CDR3 size: 14 residues. Germline CDR1 reads GTSNPN; CDR2 reads SVGIG (reference sequence). The ends lost 4 bases at V and 0 bases at J; junction bases unmatched: 2. The CDR3 loop is CAWIGGSNTGELFF. CDR3 nucleotides: TGTGCCTGGATCGGGGGGTCGAACACCGGGGAGCTGTTTTTT. The full variable domain, completed using reference TRBV30 and TRBJ2-2, is SQTIHQWPATLVQPVGSPLSLECTVEGTSNPNLYWYRQAAGRGLQLLFYSVGIGQISSEVPQNLSASRPQDRQFILSSKKLLLSDSGFYLCAWIGGSNTGELFFGEGSRLTVL.

The chain combines TRBV3-1 (or the pseudogene TRBV3-2) with TRBJ2-1, with 11 bases fitting TRBD2. The trim removed 3 bases at V and 8 bases at J, leaving 9 bases unmatched. The germline CDR1 and CDR2 sequences are LGHDT and YNNKEL (reference sequence). The CDR3 is 16 amino acids. As DNA, the CDR3 is TGTGCCAGCAGCCAGGTACTAGCGGGGGACGTAGATGAGCAGTTCTTC. Translation: CASSQVLAGDVDEQFF.

This clone occurred once. The chain employs TRBV2 and TRBJ2-7; 7 positions agree with TRBD2. The ends lost 2 bases at V and 1 base at J; junction bases unmatched: 2. The CDR3 extends over 14 amino acids. Germline CDR1 reads SNHLY; CDR2 reads FYNNEI. In DNA, the CDR3 is TGTGCCAGCAGTGAATTGCGGGGGTCCTACGAGCAGTACTTC. Translating gives CASSELRGSYEQYF.

This clone was seen only a few times. The rearrangement uses TRBV5-1 and TRBJ1-5, with D unresolved. Per germline, CDR1 SGHRS and CDR2 YFSETQ. V was trimmed by 0 bases and J by 5 bases, leaving 6 bases between them. This CDR3 region has 13 residues. CDR3 DNA: TGCGCCAGCAGCTTGGCCACTGATCAGCCCCAGCATTTT. Its translation: CASSLATDQPQHF.

This chain links TRBV19 with TRBJ1-1; the D gene is possibly TRBD1 (5 bases). Germline values: CDR1 LNHDA, CDR2 SQIVND (reference sequence). The CDR3 has 16 residues. Between the trimmed V and J ends, which lost 1 base and 1 base, there was a span of 13 bases. The CDR3 nucleotides are TGTGCCAGTAGTATAGGGGCCCGGCAGGGGAACACTGAAGCTTTCTTT. Translation gives CASSIGARQGNTEAFF.

This clone turned up a few times. This chain uses TRBV12-3 or TRBV12-4 with TRBJ1-5; D uncertain. V gave up 2 bases and J gave up 4 bases, with 6 bases separating them. The length of the CDR3 is 13 residues. CDR3 in amino acids: CASSLRENQPQHF. The CDR3 DNA sequence: TGTGCCAGCAGTTTACGGGAGAATCAGCCCCAGCATTTT.

The chain recombines TRBV4-2 with TRBJ2-7, with TRBD2 matching over 9 bases. The CDR3 spans 15 residues. V gave up 1 base and J gave up 3 bases; unmatched junction bases: 4. Germline-derived CDR1 and CDR2 are LGHNA and YNFKEQ. The CDR3: CASSQGGGAHYEQYF. The CDR3 DNA reads as TGTGCCAGCAGCCAAGGCGGGGGGGCGCACTACGAGCAGTACTTC.

V is TRBV19 and J is TRBJ1-1, with D maybe TRBD1 (5 bases). V lost 3 bases to trimming and J lost 5 bases, with 13 bases between them. Germline lookup yields CDR1 LNHDA and CDR2 SQIVND (reference sequence). This CDR3 has 14 amino acids. This CDR3 reads CASSISRVETEAFF. Written as DNA, the CDR3 is TGTGCCAGTAGTATTAGCAGGGTCGAAACTGAAGCTTTCTTT.

This rearrangement joins TRBV6-5 to TRBJ1-1; TRBD1 matches at 9 bases. The junction had 11 bases not matched to a gene; V was cut back by 6 bases and J by 12 bases. This CDR3 spans 13 amino acids. Germline CDR1 reads MNHEY; CDR2 reads SVGAGI. The CDR3 region has the DNA TGTGCCAGCAGCCAATCGGGGACAGGGCTCCCTTTCTTT. Translation gives CASSQSGTGLPFF.

The chain is built from TRBV7-8 and TRBJ1-2; 7 nucleotides match TRBD1. The germline gives CDR1 SGHVS, CDR2 FQNEAQ. With V trimmed by 3 bases and J by 6 bases, 4 bases remained unmatched. CDR3 length equals 13 residues. The CDR3 reads CASSFGTDNGYTF. The CDR3 coding sequence is TGTGCCAGCAGCTTTGGGACAGACAATGGCTACACCTTC.

The chain couples TRBV5-1 to TRBJ1-2; a weak D match, TRBD1 (6 bases). The CDR3 is made up of 15 amino acids. Per germline, CDR1 SGHRS and CDR2 YFSETQ. V dropped 4 bases and J dropped 2 bases, with 15 bases sitting between them. The CDR3 DNA reads as TGCGCCAGCAGCAGCACAGGGTTTGCGAACTATGGCTACACCTTC. It encodes CASSSTGFANYGYTF.

The V and J genes are TRBV5-5 and TRBJ2-7, with 7 nucleotides matching TRBD1. The CDR3 covers 13 residues. V lost 0 bases, J lost 4 bases, and 1 base stayed unmatched. CDR1 is SGHKS, CDR2 YYEKEE, per germline (reference sequence). The CDR3: CASSLGDRYEQYF. In DNA form, the CDR3 reads TGTGCCAGCAGCTTGGGGGACAGATACGAGCAGTACTTC.

The V and J genes are TRBV10-3 and TRBJ1-2; 9 bases are shared with TRBD1. The CDR3 sequence is 16 residues long. The germline V gene encodes CDR1 ENHRY and CDR2 SYGVKD. V gave up 2 bases and J gave up 1 base; unmatched junction bases: 5. The chain's CDR3 is CAISETTGGSNYGYTF. CDR3 DNA: TGTGCCATCAGTGAGACTACAGGGGGCAGTAACTATGGCTACACCTTC.

This clone came up once. This specimen includes other DNA sequences encoding the same CDR3. This rearrangement joins TRBV6-5 to TRBJ1-1, with no clear D. Trimming stripped 0 bases from V and 4 bases from J, with 6 bases between. CDR3 length equals 13 residues. Germline-derived CDR1 and CDR2 are MNHEY and SVGAGI. The CDR3 loop reads CASSYSVSTEAFF. CDR3 DNA sequence: TGTGCCAGCAGTTACTCGGTGAGCACTGAAGCTTTCTTT.

For the CDR3, the DNA is TGTGCCAGCAGTGAGATTGGCGGCCTGGGTCAAGAGACCCAGTACTTC. Translating it yields CASSEIGGLGQETQYF. V is TRBV2 and J is TRBJ2-5; no clear D gene. V was pared by 3 bases and J by 2 bases, with 16 bases between. CDR3 size: 16 residues. Per the germline V gene, CDR1 is SNHLY and CDR2 is FYNNEI.

This clone was recorded once. The CDR3 region is CASSMRQLGNTIYF. CDR3 coding DNA: TGTGCCAGTAGTATGCGACAGCTTGGAAACACCATATATTTT. The chain recombines TRBV19 with TRBJ1-3, with a weak D call TRBD1 (5 bases). V shed 3 bases and J shed 3 bases, with 9 bases lying between them. Germline-derived CDR1 and CDR2 are LNHDA and SQIVND (reference sequence). This CDR3 has 14 residues.

This clone was found a few times. The chain links TRBV2 to TRBJ2-2; D may be TRBD1 (6 bases). The CDR3 runs to 15 residues. Germline loops: CDR1 SNHLY, CDR2 FYNNEI. Between the trimmed V and J ends, which lost 7 bases and 0 bases, there was a span of 12 bases. The CDR3 DNA sequence: TGTGCCAGCACCGGACAGTCCTCGAACACCGGGGAGCTGTTTTTT. Translation gives CASTGQSSNTGELFF.